This is a list of T cell receptor beta chains from one sample in a study of cytomegalovirus exposure and HLA in healthy donors. Profiled with immunoSEQ multiplex PCR; TCRdb holds only in-frame clones, not every one. There are under 150,000 clones in the sample, with about 1.4% held by the top ten. Input material: PBMCs. The source is a woman between 40 and 50 years old in good health and CMV-seronegative. Both conserved end residues are part of each CDR3. D genes are given only for firm matches.

TRBV6-6	TRBD1	TRBJ1-2	14	CASRGTGGPYGYTF	TGTGCCAGCAGGGGGACAGGGGGCCCCTATGGCTACACCTTC
TRBV11-2	TRBD1	TRBJ1-6	15	CASSYPGQNNSPLHF	TGTGCCAGCAGCTATCCGGGACAGAATAATTCACCCCTCCACTTT
TRBV7-2	TRBD1	TRBJ1-2	14	CASSTRTGVKGYTF	TGTGCCAGCAGCACCCGGACAGGCGTTAAAGGCTACACCTTC
TRBV11-2	-	TRBJ1-2	15	CASSPPGGGIYGYTF	TGTGCCAGCAGCCCTCCTGGCGGGGGGATCTATGGCTACACCTTC
TRBV7-8	-	TRBJ1-6	17	CASSPRTGGSYNSPLHF	TGTGCCAGCAGCCCGAGGACGGGAGGCTCCTATAATTCACCCCTCCACTTT
TRBV9	-	TRBJ2-7	13	CASSVGGSYEQYF	TGTGCCAGCAGCGTAGGAGGCTCCTACGAGCAGTACTTC
TRBV28	-	TRBJ1-2	14	CASIKGGTNYGYTF	TGTGCCAGCATCAAGGGGGGGACTAACTATGGCTACACCTTC
TRBV11-3	-	TRBJ2-5	13	CASSLTFQETQYF	TGTGCCAGCAGCTTAACTTTCCAAGAGACCCAGTACTTC
TRBV19	-	TRBJ1-6	15	CASRYESSYNSPLHF	TGTGCCAGTAGATACGAGAGCTCCTATAATTCACCCCTCCACTTT
TRBV5-8	TRBD1	TRBJ2-7	14	CASSSTYRGYEQYF	TGTGCCAGCAGCTCGACTTACAGGGGCTACGAGCAGTACTTC
TRBV1	-	TRBJ2-1	11	CTSSRAKEQFF	TGCACCAGCAGCCGAGCAAAGGAGCAGTTCTTC